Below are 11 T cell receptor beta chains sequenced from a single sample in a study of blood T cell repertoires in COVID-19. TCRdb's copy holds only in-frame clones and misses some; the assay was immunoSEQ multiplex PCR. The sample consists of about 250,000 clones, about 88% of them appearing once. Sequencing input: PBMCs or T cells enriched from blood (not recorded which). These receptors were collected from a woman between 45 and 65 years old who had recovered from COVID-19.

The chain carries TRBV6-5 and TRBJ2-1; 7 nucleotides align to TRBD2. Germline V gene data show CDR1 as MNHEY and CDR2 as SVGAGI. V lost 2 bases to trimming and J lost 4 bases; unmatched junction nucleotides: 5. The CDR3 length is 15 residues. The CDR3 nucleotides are TGTGCCAGCAGTTACAGCGGGGCGGCGTACAATGAGCAGTTCTTC. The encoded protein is CASSYSGAAYNEQFF.

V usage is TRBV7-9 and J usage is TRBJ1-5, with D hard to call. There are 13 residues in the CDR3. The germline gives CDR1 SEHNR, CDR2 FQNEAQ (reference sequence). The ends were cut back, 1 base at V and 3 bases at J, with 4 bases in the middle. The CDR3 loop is CASSLVNNQPQHF. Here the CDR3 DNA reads TGTGCCAGCAGCTTAGTTAACAATCAGCCCCAGCATTTT.

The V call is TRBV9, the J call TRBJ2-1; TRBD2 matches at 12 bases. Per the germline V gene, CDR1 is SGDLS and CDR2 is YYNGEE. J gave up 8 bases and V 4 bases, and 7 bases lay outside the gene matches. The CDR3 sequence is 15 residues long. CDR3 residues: CASSLRLAGDHEQFF. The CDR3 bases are TGTGCCAGCAGCTTACGACTAGCGGGAGATCATGAGCAGTTCTTC.

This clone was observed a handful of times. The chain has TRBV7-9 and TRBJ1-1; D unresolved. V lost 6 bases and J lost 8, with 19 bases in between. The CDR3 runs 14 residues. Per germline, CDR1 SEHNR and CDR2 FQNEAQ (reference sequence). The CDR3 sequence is CASSLGSTTREAFF. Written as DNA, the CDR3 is TGTGCCAGCAGTCTCGGGTCGACAACTAGAGAAGCTTTCTTT.

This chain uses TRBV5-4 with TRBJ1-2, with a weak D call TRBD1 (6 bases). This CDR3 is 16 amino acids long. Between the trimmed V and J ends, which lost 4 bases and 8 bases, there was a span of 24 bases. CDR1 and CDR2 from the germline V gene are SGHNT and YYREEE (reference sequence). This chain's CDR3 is CASSTPRGAEGGGYTF. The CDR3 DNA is TGTGCCAGCAGCACCCCCCGGGGTGCAGAGGGGGGGGGCTACACCTTC.

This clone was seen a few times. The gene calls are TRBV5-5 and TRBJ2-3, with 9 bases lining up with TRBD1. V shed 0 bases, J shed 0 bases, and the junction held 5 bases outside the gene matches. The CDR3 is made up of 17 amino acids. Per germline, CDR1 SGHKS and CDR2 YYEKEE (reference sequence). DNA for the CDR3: TGTGCCAGCAGCTTGGCCGTCGGGACAGGGAGCACAGATACGCAGTATTTT. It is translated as CASSLAVGTGSTDTQYF.

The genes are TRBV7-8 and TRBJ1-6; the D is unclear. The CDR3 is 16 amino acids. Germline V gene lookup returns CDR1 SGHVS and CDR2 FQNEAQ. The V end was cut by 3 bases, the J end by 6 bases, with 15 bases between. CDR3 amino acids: CASSLQASTGNSPLHF. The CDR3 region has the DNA TGTGCCAGCAGCTTGCAGGCCTCAACTGGTAATTCACCCCTCCACTTT.

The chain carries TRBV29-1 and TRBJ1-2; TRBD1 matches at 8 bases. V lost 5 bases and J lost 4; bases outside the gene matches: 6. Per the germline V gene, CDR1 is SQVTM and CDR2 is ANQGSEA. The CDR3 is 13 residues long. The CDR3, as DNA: TGCAGCGTTAAACCAGGGGGCGGCTATGGCTACACCTTC. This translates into CSVKPGGGYGYTF.

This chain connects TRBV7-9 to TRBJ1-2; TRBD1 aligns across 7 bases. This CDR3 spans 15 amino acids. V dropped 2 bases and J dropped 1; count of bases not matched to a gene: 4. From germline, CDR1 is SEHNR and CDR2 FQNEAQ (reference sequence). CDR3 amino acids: CASSLKGQINYGYTF. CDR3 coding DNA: TGTGCCAGCAGCTTAAAGGGACAGATTAACTATGGCTACACCTTC.

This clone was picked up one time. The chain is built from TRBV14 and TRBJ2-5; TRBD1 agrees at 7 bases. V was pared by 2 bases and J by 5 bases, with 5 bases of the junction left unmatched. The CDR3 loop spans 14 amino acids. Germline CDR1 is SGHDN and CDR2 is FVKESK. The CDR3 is CASSQQQGTETQYF. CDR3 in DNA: TGTGCCAGCAGCCAACAACAGGGGACGGAGACCCAGTACTTC.

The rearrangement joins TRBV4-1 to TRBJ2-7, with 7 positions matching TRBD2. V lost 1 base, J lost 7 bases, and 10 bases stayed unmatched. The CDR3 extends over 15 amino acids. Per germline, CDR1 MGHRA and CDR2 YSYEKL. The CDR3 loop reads CASSQGGGVLKEQYF. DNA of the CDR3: TGCGCCAGCAGCCAAGGGGGAGGGGTACTTAAGGAGCAGTACTTC.